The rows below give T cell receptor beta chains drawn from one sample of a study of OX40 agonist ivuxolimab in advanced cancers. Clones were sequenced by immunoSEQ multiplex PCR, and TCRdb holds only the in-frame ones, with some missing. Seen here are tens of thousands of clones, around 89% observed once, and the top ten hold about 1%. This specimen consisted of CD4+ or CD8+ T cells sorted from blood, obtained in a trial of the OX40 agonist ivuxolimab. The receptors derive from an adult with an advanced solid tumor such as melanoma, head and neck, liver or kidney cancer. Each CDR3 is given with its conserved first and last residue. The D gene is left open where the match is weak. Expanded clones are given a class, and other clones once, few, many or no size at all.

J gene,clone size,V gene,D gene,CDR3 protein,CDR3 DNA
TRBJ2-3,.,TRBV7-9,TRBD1,CASSSSGQAQYF,TGTGCCAGCAGCTCCTCGGGACAGGCGCAGTATTTT
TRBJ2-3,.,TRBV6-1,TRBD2,CASSEGLAGGADTQYF,TGTGCCAGCAGTGAGGGACTAGCGGGAGGGGCAGATACGCAGTATTTT
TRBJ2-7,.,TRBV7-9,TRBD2,CASSFGSGSYEQYF,TGTGCCAGCAGCTTTGGTAGCGGGAGCTACGAGCAGTACTTC
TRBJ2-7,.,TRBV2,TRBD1,CASRITGQDEQYF,TGTGCCAGCAGAATAACGGGACAGGACGAGCAGTACTTC
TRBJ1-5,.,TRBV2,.,CASSENRDQPQHF,TGTGCCAGCAGTGAAAACCGCGACCAGCCCCAGCATTTT
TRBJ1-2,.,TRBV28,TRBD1,CASSFGGQHYGYTF,TGTGCCAGCAGTTTTGGGGGACAGCACTATGGCTACACCTTC
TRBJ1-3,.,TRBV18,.,CASSPMRSGNTIYF,TGTGCCAGCTCACCAATGAGGTCCGGAAACACCATATATTTT
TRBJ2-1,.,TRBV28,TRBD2,CASSLSSTSGVYNEQFF,TGTGCCAGCAGTTTATCTTCGACTAGCGGGGTATACAATGAGCAGTTCTTC
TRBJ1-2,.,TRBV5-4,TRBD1,CASSRQDRAYYGYTF,TGTGCCAGCAGCCGACAGGACAGGGCCTACTATGGCTACACCTTC
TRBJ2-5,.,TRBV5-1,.,CASSLVRDQETQYF,TGCGCCAGCAGCTTGGTCAGGGACCAAGAGACCCAGTACTTC
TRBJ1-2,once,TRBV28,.,CASSSQGDYLGYTF,TGTGCCAGCAGTTCTCAGGGAGATTATTTGGGCTACACCTTC
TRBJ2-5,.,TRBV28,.,CATAIVNGETQYF,TGTGCCACCGCCATTGTGAACGGGGAGACCCAGTACTTC
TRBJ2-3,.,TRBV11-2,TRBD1,CASSLSTGTGSSTQYF,TGTGCCAGCAGCTTGTCCACCGGGACAGGGTCTTCTACGCAGTATTTT
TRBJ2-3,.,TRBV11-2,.,CASSFRPVTDTQYF,TGTGCCAGCAGCTTCCGACCCGTCACAGATACGCAGTATTTT
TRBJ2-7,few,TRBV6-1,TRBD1,CASSESQGVAYEQYF,TGTGCCAGCAGTGAATCACAGGGGGTGGCCTACGAGCAGTACTTC
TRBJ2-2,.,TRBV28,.,CASSSGQNTGELFF,TGTGCCAGCAGTTCCGGACAGAACACCGGGGAGCTGTTTTTT
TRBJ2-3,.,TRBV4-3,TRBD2,CASSQGGGGRNPDTQYF,TGCGCCAGCAGCCAAGGTGGCGGGGGGCGAAATCCAGATACGCAGTATTTT
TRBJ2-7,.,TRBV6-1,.,CASGTTYEQYF,TGTGCCAGCGGAACCACCTACGAGCAGTACTTC
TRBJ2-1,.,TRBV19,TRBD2,CASSITGTSGNEQFF,TGTGCCAGTAGTATCACCGGGACTAGCGGGAATGAGCAGTTCTTC
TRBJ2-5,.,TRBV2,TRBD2,CARSPSGREETQYF,TGTGCCAGGAGTCCCTCCGGGAGGGAAGAGACCCAGTACTTC
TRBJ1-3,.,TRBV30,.,CAWSVRHLSGNTIYF,TGTGCCTGGAGTGTACGGCACCTATCTGGAAACACCATATATTTT
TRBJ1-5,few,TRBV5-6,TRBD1,CASSLGTGTVHQPQHF,TGTGCCAGCAGCTTGGGAACAGGGACAGTGCATCAGCCCCAGCATTTT
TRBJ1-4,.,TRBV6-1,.,CASSDRGGATNEKLFF,TGTGCCAGCAGTGACCGGGGGGGAGCAACTAATGAAAAACTGTTTTTT
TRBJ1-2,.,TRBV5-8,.,CASSLKMKLGYTF,TGTGCCAGCAGCTTGAAAATGAAGTTGGGCTACACCTTC
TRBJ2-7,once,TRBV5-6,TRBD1,CASSSLDGTDYEQYF,TGTGCCAGCAGCTCCCTAGACGGGACAGACTACGAGCAGTACTTC
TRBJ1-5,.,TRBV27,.,CASSLLPPGAGNQPQHF,TGTGCCAGCAGTTTACTCCCCCCGGGGGCCGGCAATCAGCCCCAGCATTTT
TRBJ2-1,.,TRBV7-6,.,CASSLSLAGRYNEQFF,TGTGCCAGCAGCTTATCATTGGCGGGGCGATACAATGAGCAGTTCTTC
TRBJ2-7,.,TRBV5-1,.,CASSSAPGVKDYEQYF,TGCGCCAGCAGCAGTGCCCCGGGGGTCAAGGACTACGAGCAGTACTTC
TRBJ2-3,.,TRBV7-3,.,CASSRTLAADTDTQYF,TGTGCCAGCAGCCGGACACTAGCCGCAGACACAGATACGCAGTATTTT
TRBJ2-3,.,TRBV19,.,CASSILGASDTQYF,TGTGCCAGTAGTATCTTGGGGGCTTCAGATACGCAGTATTTT
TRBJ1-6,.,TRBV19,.,CASSMDRSYNSPLHF,TGTGCCAGTAGTATGGATCGCTCCTATAATTCACCCCTCCACTTT
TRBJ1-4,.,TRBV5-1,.,CASSLDEQGQSEKLFF,TGCGCCAGCAGCTTGGATGAACAGGGCCAGAGTGAAAAACTGTTTTTT
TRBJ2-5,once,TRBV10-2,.,CASNRAQETQYF,TGCGCCAGCAACAGAGCCCAAGAGACCCAGTACTTC
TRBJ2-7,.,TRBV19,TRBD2,CASSILAGGPYEQYF,TGTGCCAGTAGTATCTTAGCGGGGGGGCCCTACGAGCAGTACTTC
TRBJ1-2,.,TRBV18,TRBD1,CASSPGTGYNYGYTF,TGTGCCAGCTCACCCGGGACAGGTTATAACTATGGCTACACCTTC
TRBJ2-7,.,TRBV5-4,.,CASSLFKPGPVYEQYF,TGTGCCAGCAGCTTGTTTAAGCCGGGACCAGTCTACGAGCAGTACTTC
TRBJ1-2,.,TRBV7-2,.,CASSWGGQYGYTF,TGTGCCAGCAGCTGGGGGGGGCAGTATGGCTACACCTTC
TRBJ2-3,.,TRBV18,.,CASSPQRATDTQYF,TGTGCCAGCTCACCACAGAGGGCCACAGATACGCAGTATTTT